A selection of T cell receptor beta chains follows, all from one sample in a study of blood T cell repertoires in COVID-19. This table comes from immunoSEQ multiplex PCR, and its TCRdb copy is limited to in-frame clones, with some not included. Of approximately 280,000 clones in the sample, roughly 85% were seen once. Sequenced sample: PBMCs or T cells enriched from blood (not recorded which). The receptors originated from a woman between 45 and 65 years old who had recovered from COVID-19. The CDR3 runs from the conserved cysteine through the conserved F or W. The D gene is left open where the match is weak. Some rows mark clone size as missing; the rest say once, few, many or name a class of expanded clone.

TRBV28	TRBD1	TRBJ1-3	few	TGTGCCAGCAGTCCCCGCCCTCGACAGGGACATTCTGGAAACACCATATATTTT	CASSPRPRQGHSGNTIYF
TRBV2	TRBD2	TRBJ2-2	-	TGTGCCAGCAGAGTACGACTAGCGGGGGGAGTGGGGGAGCTGTTTTTT	CASRVRLAGGVGELFF
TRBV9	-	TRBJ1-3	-	TGTGCCAGCAGCGTAGGCCGGGACATCGGAAACACCATATATTTT	CASSVGRDIGNTIYF
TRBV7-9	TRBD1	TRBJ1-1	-	TGTGCCAGCAGGTATACAGGGGACGTGGCTGAAGCTTTCTTT	CASRYTGDVAEAFF
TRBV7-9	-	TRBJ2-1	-	TGTGCCAGCAGCCCTCTTCGACAGGGGAGGGGGAATGAGCAGTTCTTC	CASSPLRQGRGNEQFF
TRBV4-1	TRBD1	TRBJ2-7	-	TGCGCCAGCAGCCAAGAGACATGGGCAGGGGGCTACGAGCAGTACTTC	CASSQETWAGGYEQYF
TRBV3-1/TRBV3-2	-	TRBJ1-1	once	TGTGCCAGCAGCCAAGGTCAGGTCCTGAACACTGAAGCTTTCTTT	CASSQGQVLNTEAFF
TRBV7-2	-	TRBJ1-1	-	TGTGCCAGCAGCTTCGGAGCGGGGGGCGCGGGCACTGAAGCTTTCTTT	CASSFGAGGAGTEAFF
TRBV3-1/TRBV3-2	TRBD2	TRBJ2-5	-	TGTGCCAGCAGCCAAGCGCGGGGGGGCGGGGAGACCCAGTACTTC	CASSQARGGGETQYF
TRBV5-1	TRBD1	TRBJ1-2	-	TGCGCCAGCAGCTTTACCGGGACAGGGGTATTAGGCTACACCTTC	CASSFTGTGVLGYTF
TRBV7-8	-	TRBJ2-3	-	TGTGCCAGCAGCTTAGGTTGGGGGACGTGGGGGCCAGATACGCAGTATTTT	CASSLGWGTWGPDTQYF
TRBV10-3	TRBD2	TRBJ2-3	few	TGTGCCAGTAGCCTTGGAGTAGCGGGAGTTAAAAGCACAGATACGCAGTATTTT	CASSLGVAGVKSTDTQYF
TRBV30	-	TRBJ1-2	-	TGTGCCTGGAGTGGCCAAGCGACCTATGGCTACACCTTC	CAWSGQATYGYTF
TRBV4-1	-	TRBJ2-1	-	TGCGCCAGCAGCCAGATCCCTCGGACAAACGTAGAACAGTTCTTC	CASSQIPRTNVEQFF
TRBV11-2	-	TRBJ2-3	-	TGTGCCAGCAGCTTAGATAGTCCGAATACGCAGTATTTT	CASSLDSPNTQYF
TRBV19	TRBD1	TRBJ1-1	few	TGTGCCAGTAGCTTGACAGGGTATACTGAAGCTTTCTTT	CASSLTGYTEAFF
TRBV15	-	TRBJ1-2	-	TGTGCCACCAGCAGAGAAAGACAGGTTTATGGCTACACCTTC	CATSRERQVYGYTF
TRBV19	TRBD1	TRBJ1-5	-	TGTGCCAGTAGTATAGTTCGTGGGACAGGGGTTTATAGCAATCAGCCCCAGCATTTT	CASSIVRGTGVYSNQPQHF
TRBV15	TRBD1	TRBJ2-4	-	TGTGCCACCAGCAGAGAGGGGGACAGGGGCAACATTCAGTACTTC	CATSREGDRGNIQYF
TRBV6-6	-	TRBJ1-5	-	TGTGCCAGCAGGGATAGACAGGACAATCAGCCCCAGCATTTT	CASRDRQDNQPQHF
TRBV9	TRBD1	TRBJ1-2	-	TGTGCCAGCAGCGTGGGACAGTTCTATGGCTACACCTTC	CASSVGQFYGYTF
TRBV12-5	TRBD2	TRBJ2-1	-	TGTGCTAGTGGTTTTCTAACTAGCGGGAGAGGTGAGCAGTTCTTC	CASGFLTSGRGEQFF
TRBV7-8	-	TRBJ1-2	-	TGTGCCAGCAGCTTCAGGTTCAACTATGGCTACACCTTC	CASSFRFNYGYTF
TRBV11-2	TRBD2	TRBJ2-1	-	TGTGCCAGCAGCCCAACTAGCGGGAGGGTCGGAGAGCAGTTCTTC	CASSPTSGRVGEQFF
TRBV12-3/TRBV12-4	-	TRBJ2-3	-	TGTGCCAGCAGTTTTAGCTGGGGAGAGCAGTATTTT	CASSFSWGEQYF
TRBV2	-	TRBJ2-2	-	TGTGCCAGCAGAAAAACTGCGCGGGTTCGGGTCACCGGGGAGCTGTTTTTT	CASRKTARVRVTGELFF
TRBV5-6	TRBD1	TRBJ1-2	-	TGTGCCAGCACCACCGACAGGGGGCCTTCTTCCATTTATGGCTACACCTTC	CASTTDRGPSSIYGYTF
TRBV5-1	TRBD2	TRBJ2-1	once	TGCGCCAGCAGCTTGGCGCGAGCGGGAGGGAACAATGAGCAGTTCTTC	CASSLARAGGNNEQFF
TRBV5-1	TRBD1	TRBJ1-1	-	TGCGCCAGCAGCTTGGGGACAGGAAACACTGAAGCTTTCTTT	CASSLGTGNTEAFF
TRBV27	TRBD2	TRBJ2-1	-	TGTGCCAGCAGTATAGCGGGAGGGTTTTACAATGAGCAGTTCTTC	CASSIAGGFYNEQFF
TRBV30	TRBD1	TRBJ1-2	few	TGTGCCTCCCCCTGGTTTGGGGCTGACAGGGGGCTTGTCGGCTATGGCTACACCTTC	CASPWFGADRGLVGYGYTF
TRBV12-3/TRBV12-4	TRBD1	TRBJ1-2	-	TGTGCCAGCAGTTCTACAGGGGACGGCTACACCTTC	CASSSTGDGYTF
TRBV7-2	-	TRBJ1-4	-	TGTGCCAGCAGCGCCGGGACACCGGAACGAAAACTGTTTTTT	CASSAGTPERKLFF
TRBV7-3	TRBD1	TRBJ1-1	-	TGTGCCAGCAGCTTAATAGGACAGGGGGTTACTGAAGCTTTCTTT	CASSLIGQGVTEAFF
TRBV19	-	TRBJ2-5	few	TGTGCCAGTAGTATGGGCAGGGAAGGAGAGACCCAGTACTTC	CASSMGREGETQYF
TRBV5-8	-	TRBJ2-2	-	TGTGCCATCACGTGGAGGCCGAACACCGGGGAGCTGTTTTTT	CAITWRPNTGELFF
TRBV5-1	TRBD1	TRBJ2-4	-	TGCGCCAGCAGCTGGAACCGGGACAGGGGAGCCAAAAACATTCAGTACTTC	CASSWNRDRGAKNIQYF
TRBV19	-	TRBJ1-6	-	TGTGCCAGTACCCTTCGCGGGGCTCGTGATTCACCCCTCCACTTT	CASTLRGARDSPLHF
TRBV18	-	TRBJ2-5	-	TGTGCCAGCTCACCACATCCCAGGGGCGGTCAAGAGACCCAGTACTTC	CASSPHPRGGQETQYF
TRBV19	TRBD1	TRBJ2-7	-	TGTGCCAGTAGTGTGGGGACAGGCTACGAGCAGTACTTC	CASSVGTGYEQYF
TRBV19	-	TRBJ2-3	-	TGTGCCAGTAGTATAGCACTGGGCCTTAGCACAGATACGCAGTATTTT	CASSIALGLSTDTQYF
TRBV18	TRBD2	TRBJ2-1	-	TGTGCCAGCTCACCGCCGGGACTAGCGGGAGAGAATGAGCAGTTCTTC	CASSPPGLAGENEQFF
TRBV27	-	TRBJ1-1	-	TGTGCCAGCAGTCGAAGTAGGATGAAGGGGACTGAAGCTTTCTTT	CASSRSRMKGTEAFF
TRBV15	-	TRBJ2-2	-	TGTGCCACCAGCAGACAGGGAACCGGGGAGCTGTTTTTT	CATSRQGTGELFF
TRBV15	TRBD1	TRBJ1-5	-	TGTGCCACCAGCAGAGGGGGACAGAGCAATCAGCCCCAGCATTTT	CATSRGGQSNQPQHF
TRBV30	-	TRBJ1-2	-	TGTGCCTCCTCAAATCCAGCCTCGCCGGGAAACTATGGCTACACCTTC	CASSNPASPGNYGYTF
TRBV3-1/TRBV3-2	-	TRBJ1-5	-	TGTGCCAGCAGCCTAGACATCAATCAGCCCCAGCATTTT	CASSLDINQPQHF
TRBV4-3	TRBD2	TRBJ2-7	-	TGCGCCAGCAGCCAGACAGCGGGAGGGCCGGCCTACGAGCAGTACTTC	CASSQTAGGPAYEQYF
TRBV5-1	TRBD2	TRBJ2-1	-	TGCGCCAGCAGCTACCCCCAGTCGGGGGGGCTCTACAATGAGCAGTTCTTC	CASSYPQSGGLYNEQFF
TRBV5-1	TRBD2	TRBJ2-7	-	TGCGCCAGCAGCACTAGCGGGAGTGTGCACGAGCAGTACTTC	CASSTSGSVHEQYF
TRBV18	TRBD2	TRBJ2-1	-	TGTGCCAGCTCACCATACCGGGGGGGCCTGGGGGATGAGCAGTTCTTC	CASSPYRGGLGDEQFF
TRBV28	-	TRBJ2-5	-	TGTGCCAGCAGTTTAATTGGACAGCTATACCAAGAGACCCAGTACTTC	CASSLIGQLYQETQYF
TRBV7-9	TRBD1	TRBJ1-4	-	TGTGCCAGCAGCCGTTACGGCGCCGGGACAGAAGAGGAAAAACTGTTTTTT	CASSRYGAGTEEEKLFF